This entry lists 20 T cell receptor beta chains sequenced from one sample in a study of neoadjuvant anti-PD-1 for oral cavity cancer. Libraries were prepared by immunoSEQ multiplex PCR; TCRdb keeps only in-frame clonotypes and omits some of them. The sample includes under 85,000 clones, 70% to 85% of them seen just once. The specimen was PBMCs, collected before nivolumab (anti-PD-1) treatment. Receptors were obtained from a person between 40 and 85 years old with oral cavity squamous cell carcinoma.

The chain employs TRBV7-6 and TRBJ2-2; no clear D. Trimming removed 2 bases at V and 6 bases at J, with 4 bases between. Germline V gene sequence: CDR1 SGHVS, CDR2 FNYEAQ. The CDR3 spans 12 residues. For the CDR3, the DNA is TGTGCCAGCAGCTTATGGGCCGGGGAGCTGTTTTTT. This translates into CASSLWAGELFF.

This chain connects TRBV15 to TRBJ2-7, with D uncertain. The V and J ends lost 0 bases and 3 bases respectively, with 9 bases between them. This CDR3 is built from 14 residues. Looked up from germline, CDR1 is LNHNV and CDR2 is YYDKDF (reference sequence). CDR3 amino acids: CATSRDRINYEQYF. The CDR3 DNA reads TGTGCCACCAGCAGAGATCGCATAAACTACGAGCAGTACTTC.

This sequence joins TRBV30 and TRBJ1-4, with a possible D match to TRBD1 (6 bases). V dropped 2 bases and J dropped 4 bases, with 14 bases sitting between them. Germline V gives CDR1 GTSNPN, CDR2 SVGIG (reference sequence). The CDR3 spans 15 residues. The CDR3 DNA sequence: TGTGCCTGGAGTACCGGACAGCTGGGTAATGAAAAACTGTTTTTT. It is translated as CAWSTGQLGNEKLFF.

This chain links TRBV5-1 with TRBJ2-3; D perhaps matches TRBD2 (6 bases). V gave up 3 bases and J gave up 0 bases, with 8 bases separating them. The germline V gene has CDR1 SGHRS and CDR2 YFSETQ. The CDR3 is 14 residues long. The CDR3 nucleotides are TGCGCCAGCAGCTCGGGGACTAGCACAGATACGCAGTATTTT. Translated, it gives CASSSGTSTDTQYF.

This chain joins TRBV29-1 and TRBJ1-2, with no clear D. Germline-derived CDR1 and CDR2 are SQVTM and ANQGSEA. The CDR3 spans 13 residues. Trimming removed 7 bases from V and 0 bases from J, with 12 bases in between. Here the CDR3 reads CSGGDSTNYGYTF. DNA of the CDR3: TGCAGCGGTGGAGACTCAACTAACTATGGCTACACCTTC.

The genes are TRBV9 and TRBJ2-2; a weak D match, TRBD1 (6 bases). The CDR3 runs to 13 residues. Deletions cut 3 bases from V and 6 bases from J, with 9 bases between. Germline CDR1 is SGDLS and CDR2 is YYNGEE. The CDR3: CASSAQGPGELFF. The CDR3 coding sequence is TGTGCCAGCAGCGCCCAGGGGCCCGGGGAGCTGTTTTTT.

The chain is built from TRBV7-6 and TRBJ2-5, with 12 bases lining up with TRBD1. The CDR3 sequence is 13 residues long. Germline assignment: CDR1 SGHVS and CDR2 FNYEAQ. The trim removed 5 bases at V and 7 bases at J, leaving 2 bases unmatched. CDR3 DNA sequence: TGTGCCAGCAGCCCGGGACAGGGGGCGACCCAGTACTTC. Protein: CASSPGQGATQYF.

This rearrangement joins TRBV5-1 to TRBJ1-1, with D uncertain. The CDR3 has 12 residues. V was cut by 5 bases and J by 7 bases, with 12 bases left in between. In germline, CDR1 is SGHRS, CDR2 YFSETQ. CDR3 amino acids: CASSSGMGEAFF. The CDR3 nucleotides read TGCGCCAGCAGTTCTGGGATGGGTGAAGCTTTCTTT. Looking up the rest from reference TRBV5-1 and TRBJ1-1 gives the full variable domain: KAGVTQTPRYLIKTRGQQVTLSCSPISGHRSVSWYQQTPGQGLQFLFEYFSETQRNKGNFPGRFSGRQFSNSRSEMNVSTLELGDSALYLCASSSGMGEAFFGQGTRLTVV.

This clone was seen more than once but under ten times. V and J are TRBV7-3 and TRBJ2-2; possibly TRBD1 for D (5 bases). The CDR3 length is 16 residues. The germline CDR1 and CDR2 sequences are SGHTA and FQGTGA. V gave up 3 bases and J gave up 0 bases, with 11 bases separating them. The chain's CDR3 is CASSFGRASNTGELFF. For the CDR3, the DNA is TGTGCCAGCAGCTTTGGCAGGGCTTCGAACACCGGGGAGCTGTTTTTT.

This clone was counted a single time. The chain is built from TRBV2 and TRBJ1-5; D gene unclear. Trimming removed 7 bases at V and 2 bases at J, with 18 bases between. Per germline, CDR1 SNHLY and CDR2 FYNNEI. The CDR3 is 16 residues long. DNA for the CDR3: TGTGCCAGCAAGTTGGAGGACCCGTATGGCAATCAGCCCCAGCATTTT. Protein product: CASKLEDPYGNQPQHF.

The CDR3 coding sequence is TGTGCCAGCAGCGAGGGGTACACTGAAGCTTTCTTT. Translated, it gives CASSEGYTEAFF. The gene calls are TRBV13 and TRBJ1-1; possibly TRBD1 for D (5 bases). The germline V gene encodes CDR1 PRHDT and CDR2 FYEKMQ (reference sequence). There are 12 residues in the CDR3. V gave up 5 bases and J gave up 3 bases, with 7 bases separating them.

This clone appeared a single time. J is TRBJ2-7 and V is TRBV28, with a weak D call TRBD2 (6 bases). Trimming removed 8 bases from V and 6 bases from J, with 11 bases in between. This CDR3 is built from 11 residues. The V gene's germline CDR1 is MDHEN and CDR2 SYDVKM. The CDR3 sequence is CASGRLGEQYF. CDR3 sequence (DNA): TGTGCCAGCGGACGACTAGGCGAGCAGTACTTC.

This sequence joins TRBV19 and TRBJ1-2, with TRBD1 matching 9 bases. Trimming cost V 9 bases and J 7 bases; bases outside gene matches: 12. Germline V gives CDR1 LNHDA, CDR2 SQIVND (reference sequence). The CDR3 consists of 14 residues. CDR3 nucleotide sequence: TGTGCCAGCTCCCTACGGGACAGGGAGATTGGCTACACCTTC. This encodes CASSLRDREIGYTF. Supplemented by reference TRBV19 and TRBJ1-2, the full variable domain reads DGGITQSPKYLFRKEGQNVTLSCEQNLNHDAMYWYRQDPGQGLRLIYYSQIVNDFQKGDIAEGYSVSREKKESFPLTVTSAQKNPTAFYLCASSLRDREIGYTFGSGTRLTVV.

The rearrangement joins TRBV5-6 to TRBJ2-7; 8 nucleotides match TRBD1. V shed 0 bases and J 2 bases; nucleotides not matched to a gene: 1. CDR1 is SGHDT and CDR2 is YYEEEE in the germline V gene. The CDR3 spans 14 residues. CDR3 coding DNA: TGTGCCAGCAGCTTGGGGACAGGGACCTACGAGCAGTACTTC. Encoded protein: CASSLGTGTYEQYF.

This chain links TRBV7-8 with TRBJ1-2; TRBD1 might be the D (5 bases). Trimming removed 5 bases at V and 2 bases at J, with 12 bases between. The CDR3 has 14 amino acids. Germline V gene data show CDR1 as SGHVS and CDR2 as FQNEAQ. The CDR3, as DNA: TGTGCCAGCAGCACCCAGGGTTGGAACTATGGCTACACCTTC. As protein: CASSTQGWNYGYTF.

The V and J genes are TRBV10-3 and TRBJ1-4; D gene ambiguous. This CDR3 is 14 amino acids long. Per germline, CDR1 ENHRY and CDR2 SYGVKD. V lost 6 bases and J lost 5, with 13 bases in between. The CDR3 bases are TGTGCCATCAGGGCGGACGGAGGAAATGAAAAACTGTTTTTT. Translated, it gives CAIRADGGNEKLFF.

This clone was counted only a few times. This chain connects TRBV6-6 to TRBJ2-7, with 13 bases that match TRBD2. The CDR3 is 15 amino acids. CDR1 and CDR2 (germline): MNHNY, SVGAGI (reference sequence). The V and J ends lost 7 bases and 2 bases, in that order; junction bases with no gene match: 5. In nucleotides, the CDR3 is TGTGCCAGCATCAAAGGGACTAGCGGGGCCTACGAGCAGTACTTC. Amino acid sequence: CASIKGTSGAYEQYF.

This chain connects TRBV30 to TRBJ1-2; 9 bases agree with TRBD1. The CDR3 covers 15 residues. Germline V lookup: CDR1 GTSNPN, CDR2 SVGIG (reference sequence). With 3 bases clipped from V and 5 bases from J, the junction kept 10 bases outside the gene matches. The CDR3 protein is CAWRRDPGQGYGYTF. For the CDR3, the DNA is TGTGCCTGGAGAAGGGACCCGGGACAGGGATATGGCTACACCTTC.

This sequence joins TRBV6-6 and TRBJ2-7; TRBD2 agrees at 7 bases. V lost 8 bases and J lost 2; bases outside the gene matches: 15. CDR1 is MNHNY, CDR2 SVGAGI, per germline (reference sequence). The CDR3 has 16 amino acids. In DNA form, the CDR3 reads TGTGCCAGCCAACCACCCAGGCGGGAGTGGGCCTACGAGCAGTACTTC. Translating it yields CASQPPRREWAYEQYF.

The CDR3 here is CASSLDAYGYTF. DNA for the CDR3: TGCGCCAGCAGCCTGGACGCCTATGGCTACACCTTC. The chain recombines TRBV5-1 with TRBJ1-2; D uncertain. The CDR3 loop spans 12 amino acids. Trimming removed 4 bases at V and 4 bases at J, with 8 bases between. The V gene's germline CDR1 is SGHRS and CDR2 YFSETQ. The full variable domain, completed using reference TRBV5-1 and TRBJ1-2, is KAGVTQTPRYLIKTRGQQVTLSCSPISGHRSVSWYQQTPGQGLQFLFEYFSETQRNKGNFPGRFSGRQFSNSRSEMNVSTLELGDSALYLCASSLDAYGYTFGSGTRLTVV.